One TCR beta chain is described in this entry. The clone's antigen remains unknown. Base qualities were left out, and no much larger clone turns up one base away. In total, 630 or so healthy bone marrow donors made up the cohort. Cohort members were all nominally healthy when sampled, although unrecorded immune exposures were likely present. The donor tested CMV seronegative, placing the donor among the approximately 400 seronegative members of the cohort. Each donor provided a peripheral blood sample, and peripheral blood mononuclear cells were used for TCR beta sequencing. The Qiagen DNeasy Blood Extraction Kit was used to extract genomic DNA from the blood cell samples. Library creation used the immunoSEQ multiplex PCR assay. For the multiplex PCR, a mixture combining 60 forward primers for TCR Vbeta segments and 13 reverse primers for TCR Jbeta segments was used. A multiplex PCR assay on genomic DNA amplified the CDR3 region of rearranged TCR beta genes. The amplified TCR beta libraries were sequenced on the Illumina HiSeq System as 87-base-pair reads. In the original analysis: A later analysis counted some 74 million unique TCR beta chains across the 550 to 750 repertoires, and 9.5 million to 11 million of these chains were shared by at least two donors. Raw reads were error-corrected and collapsed into unique sequences with a nearest-neighbor algorithm that merged closely related sequences to remove PCR and sequencing errors. CDR3 sequences were aligned to IMGT reference sequences to assign V, D and J gene segments. Each retained sequence needed at least a six-nucleotide match to both a V gene segment and a J gene segment. A rearrangement was called productive if the CDR3 had no stop codons and remained in frame with V and J, and every other rearrangement was called non-productive. Following IMGT convention, CDR3 was defined as the stretch from the second conserved V-encoded cysteine to the conserved J-encoded phenylalanine. The earlier analysis of 550 to 650 of the donors excluded any sequence lacking an unambiguous match to a single V gene segment. In an earlier analysis of 450 to 750 of the donors, a V segment was called functional when productive rearrangements were above 56.7%, and segregating when the standard deviation between donors exceeded 5%. A statistical classification framework was developed to diagnose cytomegalovirus status using the catalog of TCR beta chain sequences. In a later analysis, TCR nucleotide sequences were compared against IMGT/GENE-DB human TR gene sequences so that V and J genes could be assigned. A later analysis assigned CDR3 sequences and most-parsimonious VDJ recombination scenarios with the TCRdist pipeline. In a later analysis, each TCR beta chain was defined by its CDR3 amino acid sequence together with its V-gene family, and reads without a unique V-gene family were excluded. A later analysis removed 500 to 600 highly shared, low-generation-probability nucleotide sequences to deal with suspected cross-contamination and a sequencing artifact. For each public chain, a later analysis derived a clonal expansion index from normalized ranks of inferred template counts within each repertoire. In a later analysis, generation probabilities were computed using a VDJ recombination model fitted to out-of-frame rearrangements, and the results were checked against IGoR. In a later analysis, TCR-TCR, TCR-HLA and TCR-CMV co-occurrence was scored with hypergeometric tests, and a repertoire-size bias correction was applied to TCR pairs. In a later analysis, false discovery rates were estimated by permuting HLA or CMV assignments 20 times. A later analysis grouped co-occurring TCRs with DBSCAN, adding TCRdist sequence similarity when clustering within HLA-allele-positive subsets. Repertoires with fewer than 30,000 or more than 120,000 public chains were left out of co-occurrence clustering, as were a few repertoires with anomalous nucleotide sharing. The clones in this table, taken by TCRdb from immuneACCESS, are in-frame only. Not every clone is retained; where verified, under half of the shortfall comes from an unresolved V gene, and the cause of the rest is unknown. V and J calls and clone size are as listed in that table; D and trimming were resolved from the DNA. This sample comprises roughly 170,000 clones, 80% of them detected only once. 1.3% of the sample rests with the top ten.

The data were obtained in a study of cytomegalovirus exposure and HLA in healthy donors (dated by TCRdb to 2016 to 2017). Context from the whole study: An earlier analysis of some 620 of the donors reported 276 Gb of sequence data and 117 million unique TCR beta sequences obtained from around 190 million T cells. Alongside the repertoire data, information on donor age, sex, ethnicity and CMV serostatus was compiled. About 280 gigabases of sequencing data and around 90 million unique TCR sequences made up an early release that covered some 640 HLA-typed donors. Rather than using new phenotypic data, the later analysis identified candidate immune exposures from TCR beta sequences and from how often those sequences occurred across donors. In a later analysis, previously published TCR beta repertoires from about 670 donors were re-analyzed and high-resolution HLA genotyping was added so that TCR occurrence patterns could be studied. The study aimed to test whether cataloging public T cell receptors could reveal signatures of past pathogen exposure. The study profiled the T cell repertoires of around 700 subjects by immunosequencing and related them to cytomegalovirus serostatus. A later genetic analysis used genome-wide SNP genotypes for 398 of the 666 donors, treating that subset as a discovery cohort. In addition to the first cohort of approximately 650 subjects, a separate validation cohort of 130 or so different subjects was used. All discovery cohort repertoires had been generated on a single sequencing platform. Of the approximately 400 genotyped donors, more than 75% were placed in the genetic ancestry cluster associated with self-reported Caucasian donors. In an earlier analysis of roughly 540 of the donors, high-throughput TCR beta sequencing was used to judge whether each TCR beta V gene segment behaved as functional or pseudogenic. High-throughput TCR immunosequencing, statistical association of individual TCRs with disease status, and machine learning were combined to predict cytomegalovirus infection status. Both class I and class II loci were covered by HLA typing, at four-digit resolution. Among over 350 genotyped donors of the cohort, an average of 235,054 unique TCR beta nucleotide sequences were sequenced per donor, 15% to 20% of them non-productive. Typing coverage differed by locus: A, B, C, DRB1 and DQB1 were typed in roughly 620-630 donors, DQA1 in roughly 510, DPA1 in around 580, and DPB1 in 400 to 490. Because of strong linkage in the cohort, roughly five DR-DQ haplotypes were treated as single units for association and clustering.

Beyond this particular receptor, the publication reports: When HLA alleles, especially DR and DQ, strongly co-occurred, attributing TCR associations to individual alleles was difficult. An association between a missense DCLRE1C variant and V-gene and J-gene trimming of TCR beta chains was found in a later genetic analysis and replicated in an independent cohort. A cluster of highly shared sequence variants was judged likely to be a technical artifact of the sequencing pipeline. In a later analysis, most CMV-associated TCR beta chains were found to appear HLA-restricted, with HLA associations seemingly driven largely by CMV exposure. A few of the identified cytomegalovirus-associated TCR beta chains were confirmed in vitro to be specific for cytomegalovirus antigens. Sequencing depth was assumed to be roughly uniform across donors in the presence/absence analyses, though that assumption may not hold. In a later analysis, HLA-associated TCR beta chains were found to be more clonally expanded and to have lower generation probabilities than equally common non-associated chains. Broadly in line with IMGT annotations, most TCR beta V segments showed up in productive rearrangements about 87% or about 30% of the time in an earlier analysis of several hundred of the donors. In a later analysis, several top co-occurrence clusters were reported to appear linked to parvovirus B19, influenza, CMV and Epstein-Barr virus. Most TCR sequences were observed very rarely across donors, whereas some public TCRs were present in many individuals. Because HLA typing was missing for some donors at each locus, association tests included only the typed subset. The study gave a list of 150 to 200 TCR beta chains associated with cytomegalovirus. In a later genetic analysis, fewer N-insertions in productive TCRs were reported among donors in an Asian-associated ancestry cluster than the roughly 700-donor mean. Correlated functional status among segregating V segments might reflect linkage disequilibrium, but an unknown experimental factor could not be ruled out. Because counts were too low, seventeen rarely observed V segments, including chromosome 9 orphons, were excluded from the earlier analysis of 587 of the donors. In a later analysis, the rate of TCR association differed among HLA loci, with DRB1 alleles having the most associated TCRs and HLA-C alleles having the fewest. A further reported finding was that TCR beta sequences accurately predicted the HLA-A and HLA-B alleles for most subjects in the first cohort. For the cohort, immune exposure information was limited to CMV serostatus. This cohort had only TCR beta chains sequenced, and the lack of alpha or paired-chain data limited which features could be detected. Because the 87-base-pair reads could not distinguish some IMGT-functional V segments, including TRBV6-2 and TRBV6-3, those segments were excluded. The classifier was reported to diagnose cytomegalovirus status with high specificity and sensitivity in both the original cohort and the validation cohort. A later analysis associated 15,000 to 20,000 TCR beta sequences with specific HLA alleles at a false discovery rate of 0.05. According to the authors, the approach could potentially be generalized to other disease states and immunological phenotypes.

From cysteine to phenylalanine, the CDR3 is 15 amino acids long. Only the CDR3 portion is preserved as DNA: 45 bases, with reading frame beginning at the first base. CDR1 is given as SGHDT and CDR2 as YYEEEE, both from the germline V gene. Trimming takes 0 bases from V and 2 bases from J, and the germline ends sit 11 bases apart. The sequence was collected from a man aged 25 to 40 in good health and CMV-seronegative. The chain employs TRBV5-6 and TRBJ1-2; there is no confident call for the D gene. The sequenced sample consisted of PBMCs. The CDR3 protein: CASSLVQNFNYGYTF. The bases read TGTGCCAGCAGCTTGGTGCAGAATTTCAACTATGGCTACACCTTC.